These T cell receptor beta chains were read from a single sample in a study of T cells in Graves' hyperthyroidism and ophthalmopathy. TCRdb independently ran MiXCR on the multiplex PCR reads; one entry per CDR3 protein. The sample carries hundreds of thousands of distinct CDR3 sequences, 20% recorded once. Material for sequencing was blood. These receptors were taken from a man younger than 45 with Graves' ophthalmopathy. CDR3s include the opening cysteine and the closing phenylalanine or tryptophan. The order of the fields is CDR3 protein, CDR3 DNA, clone size, D gene, J gene, V gene. The D gene is left open where the match is weak. The listing skips clone size in some rows; elsewhere it reads once, few, many or a size class.

CASSARVRGPEQYF | TGTGCCAGCAGCGCCCGTGTCAGGGGGCCCGAGCAGTACTTC | few | TRBD1 | TRBJ2-7 | TRBV7-2
CASSLPRDPYNSPLHF | TGTGCCAGCAGCTTACCCCGGGATCCCTATAATTCACCCCTCCACTTT | - | - | TRBJ1-6 | TRBV7-9
CANAPGRRSLDETQYF | TGTGCCAATGCCCCGGGGCGAAGATCCCTTGATGAGACCCAGTACTTC | - | - | TRBJ2-5 | TRBV24-1
CASSFPGGTEAFF | TGTGCCAGCAGTTTCCCAGGGGGCACTGAAGCTTTCTTT | many | TRBD1 | TRBJ1-1 | TRBV12-3/TRBV12-4
CASSLVGQSTYEQYF | TGTGCCAGCAGCTTGGTCGGACAGTCTACCTACGAGCAGTACTTC | many | - | TRBJ2-7 | TRBV7-2
CASKPGGAEGYTF | TGTGCCAGCAAGCCAGGGGGCGCGGAGGGCTACACCTTC | few | TRBD1 | TRBJ1-2 | TRBV2
CASSGGTRPGELFF | TGTGCCAGCAGTGGAGGGACTAGACCCGGGGAGCTGTTTTTT | - | TRBD2 | TRBJ2-2 | TRBV28
CASSLGDSGAEQYF | TGTGCCAGCAGTTTAGGCGACAGCGGCGCCGAGCAGTACTTC | many | - | TRBJ2-7 | TRBV12-3/TRBV12-4
CASRVAGAPYEQYF | TGTGCCAGCAGGGTAGCGGGAGCCCCCTACGAGCAGTACTTC | few | TRBD2 | TRBJ2-7 | TRBV5-4
CATSAGINEKLFF | TGTGCCACCAGTGCAGGGATTAATGAAAAACTGTTTTTT | few | - | TRBJ1-4 | TRBV24-1
CASSLYVKETQYF | TGTGCCAGCAGTTTATACGTAAAAGAGACCCAGTACTTC | few | - | TRBJ2-5 | TRBV28
CASSSYEGGLHEQFF | TGTGCCAGTAGTTCTTATGAGGGAGGGCTCCATGAGCAGTTCTTC | once | TRBD2 | TRBJ2-1 | TRBV19
CASSSPGTLETQYF | TGTGCCAGCAGCTCCCCCGGGACATTGGAGACCCAGTACTTC | few | - | TRBJ2-5 | TRBV7-9
CASNRDRGHEQYF | TGTGCCAGCAACCGGGACAGGGGCCACGAGCAGTACTTC | - | TRBD1 | TRBJ2-7 | TRBV27
CASRRGTQYF | TGTGCCAGCAGGAGAGGGACCCAGTACTTC | many | - | TRBJ2-5 | TRBV2
CASSELGGRLPNGGEQYF | TGCGCCAGCAGCGAACTAGGCGGGAGGCTCCCTAATGGGGGGGAGCAGTACTTC | - | TRBD2 | TRBJ2-7 | TRBV4-1
CASSQVLGFPSTDTQYF | TGCGCCAGCAGCCAAGTTCTCGGTTTCCCTAGCACAGATACGCAGTATTTT | - | - | TRBJ2-3 | TRBV4-1
CASSLDFTDTQYF | TGTGCCAGCAGCCTGGACTTCACAGATACGCAGTATTTT | many | - | TRBJ2-3 | TRBV7-3
CASSHTSQGFEQYF | TGTGCCAGCAGCCACACTTCTCAGGGATTTGAGCAGTACTTC | - | - | TRBJ2-7 | TRBV13
CASSLTGTSGETQYF | TGTGCCAGCAGCTTAACCGGGACTAGCGGAGAGACCCAGTACTTC | - | TRBD2 | TRBJ2-5 | TRBV7-3
CASSKFQRGPSSYEQYF | TGTGCCAGCAGTAAATTTCAGCGGGGCCCTAGCTCCTACGAGCAGTACTTC | few | TRBD2 | TRBJ2-7 | TRBV6-2/TRBV6-3
CATSASWVVNQPQHF | TGTGCCACCAGTGCTTCGTGGGTGGTCAATCAGCCCCAGCATTTT | - | - | TRBJ1-5 | TRBV24-1
CASTPSTGDYTDTQYF | TGTGCCAGCACTCCATCGACAGGGGACTACACAGATACGCAGTATTTT | few | - | TRBJ2-3 | TRBV27
CSAKTGTRNSDTQYF | TGCAGTGCGAAGACCGGGACTAGGAATTCAGATACGCAGTATTTT | - | TRBD2 | TRBJ2-3 | TRBV20-1
CASSQDAWAGVRTDTQYF | TGTGCCAGCAGCCAAGATGCGTGGGCGGGAGTAAGGACAGATACGCAGTATTTT | - | TRBD2 | TRBJ2-3 | TRBV14
CASSYSTGGNTGELFF | TGTGCCAGCAGTTACTCGACAGGGGGTAACACCGGGGAGCTGTTTTTT | few | TRBD1 | TRBJ2-2 | TRBV6-5
CASSPGTRGGDQPQHF | TGTGCCAGCAGCCCCGGGACTAGGGGAGGGGATCAGCCCCAGCATTTT | many | - | TRBJ1-5 | TRBV28
CSAGPGLAKEQYF | TGCAGTGCTGGTCCGGGACTAGCGAAGGAGCAGTACTTC | - | TRBD2 | TRBJ2-7 | TRBV20-1
CSASGLTYNERFF | TGCAGTGCTAGCGGCCTCACCTACAATGAGCGGTTCTTC | - | - | TRBJ2-1 | TRBV20-1
CASSLEASGRGTDTQYF | TGCGCCAGCAGCTTGGAGGCTAGCGGGAGGGGTACAGATACGCAGTATTTT | - | TRBD2 | TRBJ2-3 | TRBV5-1
CASSYANGPYEQYF | TGTGCCAGCAGTTACGCGAATGGACCCTACGAGCAGTACTTC | - | - | TRBJ2-7 | TRBV6-5
CASSVVGGPGNTIYF | TGTGCCAGCAGCGTAGTAGGGGGCCCTGGAAACACCATATATTTT | few | TRBD1 | TRBJ1-3 | TRBV9
CATSSLAGGTGELFF | TGTGCCACCAGCAGCTTAGCTGGGGGGACCGGGGAGCTGTTTTTT | - | - | TRBJ2-2 | TRBV15
CAISRDRGKFEQYF | TGTGCCATCAGTAGGGACAGGGGAAAGTTCGAGCAGTACTTC | - | TRBD1 | TRBJ2-7 | TRBV10-3
CASSYRDSGQGSYEQYF | TGTGCCAGCAGTTACAGAGATTCGGGACAGGGGTCCTACGAGCAGTACTTC | - | TRBD1 | TRBJ2-7 | TRBV6-5